A single sample is the source of the 25 T cell receptor beta chains below, sequenced in a study of cytomegalovirus exposure and HLA in healthy donors (TCRdb year 2017). Library generation was performed with the immunoSEQ multiplex PCR assay. The multiplex PCR relied on a mix of 60 forward primers for TCR Vbeta segments and 13 reverse primers for TCR Jbeta segments. Here the immuneACCESS table is served through TCRdb, limited to in-frame sequences with V and J called. Missing clones are a known gap in these copies; in checked studies unresolved V genes cover under half, and the rest lacks a known reason. Within this sample are 94,000 or so clones, with about three quarters of them counted one time only. The ten largest clones add up to approximately 9% of the sample. Sequenced material: PBMCs. The receptors originated from a man in his 60s in good health and CMV-seronegative.

This chain joins TRBV29-1 and TRBJ2-1; no clear D. CDR1 and CDR2 from the germline V gene are SQVTM and ANQGSEA. Trimming left V 5 bases short and J 0 bases short, with 17 bases between. The CDR3 is 16 residues long. The CDR3 DNA follows: TGCAGCGTTTCACCGGTAACCCAAAGCTCCTACAATGAGCAGTTCTTC. It yields the protein CSVSPVTQSSYNEQFF.

The chain carries TRBV5-8 and TRBJ2-5; TRBD1 might be the D (6 bases). V was cut by 1 base and J by 5 bases, with 12 bases left in between. The germline V gene has CDR1 SGHTS and CDR2 YDEGEE. The CDR3 consists of 14 residues. CDR3 region: CASSLMGAGETQYF. DNA for the CDR3: TGTGCCAGCAGCTTGATGGGGGCCGGGGAGACCCAGTACTTC.

The gene calls are TRBV2 and TRBJ2-3, with 9 bases aligning to TRBD2. In germline, CDR1 is SNHLY, CDR2 FYNNEI. The CDR3 loop spans 17 amino acids. V lost 2 bases and J lost 0; bases outside the gene matches: 6. CDR3 in DNA: TGTGCCAGCAGTGAACGGTCTAGCGGGGACAGCACAGATACGCAGTATTTT. It codes for CASSERSSGDSTDTQYF.

The chain has TRBV30 and TRBJ1-3; no clear D gene. Germline V gene lookup returns CDR1 GTSNPN and CDR2 SVGIG (reference sequence). The ends were cut back, 4 bases at V and 9 bases at J, with 16 bases in the middle. The CDR3 is 13 residues long. The CDR3 region is CAWTSGWGGTIYF. In nucleotides, the CDR3 is TGTGCCTGGACTTCGGGTTGGGGAGGCACCATATATTTT.

V gene TRBV11-2 combines with J gene TRBJ2-7, with D hard to call. The CDR3 is 15 residues long. Between the trimmed V and J ends, which lost 1 base and 1 base, there was a span of 11 bases. Germline CDR1 SGHAT, CDR2 FQNNGV. CDR3 nucleotide sequence: TGTGCCAGCAGCTTAGGTTTGGCCGTATCCTACGAGCAGTACTTC. Amino acid sequence: CASSLGLAVSYEQYF. The full variable domain, rest sourced from reference TRBV11-2 and TRBJ2-7, is EAGVAQSPRYKIIEKRQSVAFWCNPISGHATLYWYQQILGQGPKLLIQFQNNGVVDDSQLPKDRFSAERLKGVDSTLKIQPAKLEDSAVYLCASSLGLAVSYEQYFGPGTRLTVT.

This clone was recorded only once. The chain is built from TRBV25-1 and TRBJ1-4; possible D gene TRBD1, 6 bases. The V gene's germline CDR1 is MGHDK and CDR2 SYGVNS. V lost 0 bases and J 7 bases, leaving 15 bases between the germline ends. The CDR3 has 16 amino acids. Written as DNA, the CDR3 is TGTGCCAGCAGTGAATACTCTTTATTCAGGGGTGAAAAACTGTTTTTT. It encodes CASSEYSLFRGEKLFF.

V is TRBV28 and J is TRBJ2-7; TRBD2 matches at 11 bases. This CDR3 has 16 residues. The germline V gene encodes CDR1 MDHEN and CDR2 SYDVKM. The J segment lost 3 bases and the V segment lost 5 bases, leaving 9 bases of the junction unmatched. As DNA, the CDR3 is TGTGCCAGCAGTGCGCAACTAGCGGGGGAGTACTACGAGCAGTACTTC. This sequence encodes CASSAQLAGEYYEQYF.

The CDR3 region is CASSSWLGGGNTIYF. CDR3 DNA: TGTGCCAGCAGCTCCTGGTTAGGGGGAGGAAACACCATATATTTT. This rearrangement joins TRBV7-2 to TRBJ1-3, with a tentative D call TRBD1 (6 bases). This CDR3 spans 15 amino acids. V lost 4 bases and J 4 bases, leaving 14 bases between the germline ends. The germline V gene has CDR1 SGHTA and CDR2 FQGNSA.

This clone was recorded a few times. The chain couples TRBV28 to TRBJ2-7, with D hard to call. The germline gives CDR1 MDHEN, CDR2 SYDVKM. Between the trimmed V and J ends, which lost 6 bases and 3 bases, there was a span of 6 bases. The CDR3 contains 11 residues. The CDR3 protein is CASRSRYEQYF. The CDR3 region has the DNA TGTGCCAGCAGATCGCGCTACGAGCAGTACTTC.

The V and J genes are TRBV6-5 and TRBJ1-1; tentatively, D is TRBD1 (5 bases). This CDR3 has 14 amino acids. V lost 5 bases, J lost 3 bases, and 13 bases lay in between. The germline V gene has CDR1 MNHEY and CDR2 SVGAGI. As DNA, the CDR3 is TGTGCCAGCAGTCCCGGGGGGGGGTACACTGAAGCTTTCTTT. This gives the protein CASSPGGGYTEAFF.

Comment on this clone: At the DNA level, this CDR3 is encoded by other sequences in the same sample as well. The chain combines TRBV4-1 with TRBJ1-5; no clear D gene. The germline gives CDR1 MGHRA, CDR2 YSYEKL. V was clipped by 0 bases and J by 4 bases, with 13 bases between them. This CDR3 comprises 16 residues. The CDR3 loop is CASSQDGGIGNQPQHF. The CDR3 nucleotides read TGCGCCAGCAGCCAAGACGGAGGGATTGGGAATCAGCCCCAGCATTTT.

This clone turned up a few times. This sequence joins TRBV30 and TRBJ1-3, with 7 bases identical to TRBD1. Germline trimming cut 0 bases from V and 4 bases from J; bases unmatched to any gene: 6. Germline-derived CDR1 and CDR2 are GTSNPN and SVGIG (reference sequence). The CDR3 consists of 15 residues. This chain's CDR3 is CAWSVGTAPGNTIYF. The CDR3 coding sequence is TGTGCCTGGAGTGTCGGGACAGCACCCGGAAACACCATATATTTT.

This chain connects TRBV20-1 to TRBJ2-3; tentative D call: TRBD1 (5 bases). V lost 8 bases to trimming and J lost 5 bases, with 11 bases between them. CDR3 size: 11 residues. Germline CDR1 reads DFQATT; CDR2 reads SNEGSKA (reference sequence). As DNA, the CDR3 is TGCAGTCCGGAAAGGGGAGATACGCAGTATTTT. Protein sequence: CSPERGDTQYF.

The chain links TRBV11-2 to TRBJ2-5; 9 nucleotides align to TRBD2. CDR3 length: 14 amino acids. V shed 6 bases and J 5 bases; nucleotides not matched to a gene: 7. The germline V gene encodes CDR1 SGHAT and CDR2 FQNNGV. The CDR3 nucleotides are TGTGCCAGCAGGGGAGGCGGGGGGGCGGAGACCCAGTACTTC. Protein: CASRGGGGAETQYF.

The chain employs TRBV5-1 and TRBJ2-3, with a tentative D call TRBD1 (6 bases). Germline CDR1 and CDR2: SGHRS and YFSETQ. This CDR3 has 15 residues. Trimming shortened V by 0 bases and J by 6 bases, and 14 bases separated the two germline ends. The CDR3 DNA follows: TGCGCCAGCAGCTTGGTTGGGGGCGCAGCGGATACGCAGTATTTT. Its translation is CASSLVGGAADTQYF.

In its sample, this clone was seen a few times. The J gene is TRBJ2-1, the V gene TRBV18; a possible D gene is TRBD1 (8 bases). Trimming removed 5 bases at V and 3 bases at J, with 14 bases between. The CDR3 is made up of 15 amino acids. Germline V gene sequence: CDR1 KGHSH, CDR2 LQKENI. CDR3 in amino acids: CASSTQGGFYNEQFF. CDR3 DNA sequence: TGTGCCAGCTCAACACAGGGGGGGTTCTACAATGAGCAGTTCTTC.

The V and J genes are TRBV11-2 and TRBJ2-7, with 11 nucleotides matching TRBD2. V shed 5 bases and J 4 bases; nucleotides not matched to a gene: 4. This CDR3 spans 14 amino acids. Germline V gene lookup returns CDR1 SGHAT and CDR2 FQNNGV. The CDR3 sequence: CASSPGTSGYEQYF. The CDR3 DNA is TGTGCCAGCAGCCCCGGGACTAGCGGTTACGAGCAGTACTTC. The full variable domain, rest sourced from reference TRBV11-2 and TRBJ2-7, is EAGVAQSPRYKIIEKRQSVAFWCNPISGHATLYWYQQILGQGPKLLIQFQNNGVVDDSQLPKDRFSAERLKGVDSTLKIQPAKLEDSAVYLCASSPGTSGYEQYFGPGTRLTVT.

In this sample, this clone turned up a few times. The chain joins TRBV5-4 to TRBJ2-7, with a weak D call TRBD1 (5 bases). The V gene's germline CDR1 is SGHNT and CDR2 YYREEE (reference sequence). This CDR3 has 14 amino acids. The V end lost 0 bases, the J end lost 3 bases, and 10 bases lay between the germline ends. The CDR3 DNA follows: TGTGCCAGCAGCTTGGATCCAGGGATCTACGAGCAGTACTTC. Translated: CASSLDPGIYEQYF.

J is TRBJ1-1 and V is TRBV27, with D uncertain. V dropped 3 bases and J dropped 1 base, with 6 bases sitting between them. Germline V gene sequence: CDR1 MNHEY, CDR2 SMNVEV (reference sequence). The CDR3 is 13 amino acids. CDR3: CASSFHKNTEAFF. The DNA for the CDR3 is TGTGCCAGCAGTTTCCACAAGAACACTGAAGCTTTCTTT.

This clone was seen a handful of times. This chain connects TRBV7-2 to TRBJ2-7; TRBD1 is a possible D gene (6 bases). This CDR3 comprises 12 residues. Germline CDR1 reads SGHTA; CDR2 reads FQGNSA. Trimming left V 3 bases short and J 5 bases short, with 8 bases between. CDR3: CASSLNRDEQYF. The CDR3 DNA sequence: TGTGCCAGCAGCTTGAACAGGGACGAGCAGTACTTC.

The chain combines TRBV5-4 with TRBJ2-1; TRBD2 agrees at 13 bases. Germline V gene lookup returns CDR1 SGHNT and CDR2 YYREEE (reference sequence). Unmatched junction bases numbered 9, after V lost 4 bases and J lost 8 bases. The CDR3 loop spans 16 amino acids. The CDR3 nucleotides are TGTGCCAGCAGCCGGGGACTAGCGGGGCCCTCGGATGAGCAGTTCTTC. This codes for CASSRGLAGPSDEQFF.

This sequence joins TRBV7-9 and TRBJ2-1; 12 nucleotides agree with TRBD2. Germline V lookup: CDR1 SEHNR, CDR2 FQNEAQ (reference sequence). The CDR3 has 16 residues. Unmatched junction bases numbered 10, after V lost 1 base and J lost 12 bases. CDR3 protein: CASSLGSLAGGLLQFF. The CDR3 DNA follows: TGTGCCAGCAGCTTAGGGAGTCTAGCGGGAGGGCTTTTGCAGTTCTTC.

This sequence joins TRBV9 and TRBJ1-1; D may be TRBD1 (6 bases). Trimming pared 0 bases from V and 3 bases from J, leaving 9 bases between. CDR3 length equals 14 residues. Germline V gene lookup returns CDR1 SGDLS and CDR2 YYNGEE. The CDR3, as DNA: TGTGCCAGCAGCGTAGACAGGGCGCACACTGAAGCTTTCTTT. Its protein product is CASSVDRAHTEAFF.

Remarks on this clone: A junction boundary mismatches the germline segment, possibly from a read error. The rearrangement uses TRBV6-1 and TRBJ2-2; D is undetermined. The CDR3 is 17 amino acids. Germline V gene lookup returns CDR1 MNHNS and CDR2 SASEGT. This CDR3 is CASSQAVGPQNTGELFF. The CDR3, as DNA: TGTGCCAGCAGTCAAGCCGTGGGCCCCCAGAACACCGGGGAGCTGTTTTTT.

The chain has TRBV5-1 and TRBJ2-2; tentative D call: TRBD1 (6 bases). The CDR3 is made up of 17 amino acids. V gave up 4 bases and J gave up 6 bases, with 22 bases separating them. From germline, CDR1 is SGHRS and CDR2 YFSETQ. The CDR3 region is CASSPRQDLVGAGELFF. The DNA for the CDR3 is TGCGCCAGCAGCCCGCGACAGGACCTGGTCGGGGCCGGGGAGCTGTTTTTT.